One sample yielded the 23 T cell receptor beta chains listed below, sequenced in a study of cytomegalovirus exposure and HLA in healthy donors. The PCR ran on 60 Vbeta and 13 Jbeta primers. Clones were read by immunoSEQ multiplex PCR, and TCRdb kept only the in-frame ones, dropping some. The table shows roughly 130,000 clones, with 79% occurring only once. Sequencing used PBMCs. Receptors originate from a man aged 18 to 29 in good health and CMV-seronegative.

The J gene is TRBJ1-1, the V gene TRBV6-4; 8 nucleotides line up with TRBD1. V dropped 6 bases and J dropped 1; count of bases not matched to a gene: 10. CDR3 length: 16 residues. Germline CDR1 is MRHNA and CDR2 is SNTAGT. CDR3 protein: CASSPGTGIKNTEAFF. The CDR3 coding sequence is TGTGCCAGCAGCCCCGGGACAGGAATTAAGAACACTGAAGCTTTCTTT.

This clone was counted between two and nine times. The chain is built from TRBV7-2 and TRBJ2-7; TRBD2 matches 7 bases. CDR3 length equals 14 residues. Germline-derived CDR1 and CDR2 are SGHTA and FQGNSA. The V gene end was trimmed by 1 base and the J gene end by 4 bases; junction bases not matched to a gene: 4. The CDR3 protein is CASSLVGEGYEQYV. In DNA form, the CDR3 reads TGTGCCAGCAGCTTAGTGGGGGAGGGGTACGAGCAGTACGTC.

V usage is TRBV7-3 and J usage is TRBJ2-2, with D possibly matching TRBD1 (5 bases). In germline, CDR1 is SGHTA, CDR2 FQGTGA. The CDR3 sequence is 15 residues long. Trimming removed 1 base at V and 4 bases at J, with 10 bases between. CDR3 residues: CASSLRDRGTGELFF. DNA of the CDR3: TGTGCCAGCAGCTTAAGGGATAGGGGCACCGGGGAGCTGTTTTTT.

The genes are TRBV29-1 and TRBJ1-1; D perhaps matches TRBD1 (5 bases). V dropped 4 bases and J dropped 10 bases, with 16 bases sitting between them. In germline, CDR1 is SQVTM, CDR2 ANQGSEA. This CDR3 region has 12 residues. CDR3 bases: TGCAGCGTTGTCTCAGGGCAGACGGCAGCTTTCTTT. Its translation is CSVVSGQTAAFF.

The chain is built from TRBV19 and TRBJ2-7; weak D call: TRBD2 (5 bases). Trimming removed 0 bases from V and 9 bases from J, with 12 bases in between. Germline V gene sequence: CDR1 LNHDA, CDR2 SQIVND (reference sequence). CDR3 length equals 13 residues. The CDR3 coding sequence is TGTGCCAGTAGTATAGACGGAGTCGGAGGGCAGTACTTC. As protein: CASSIDGVGGQYF.

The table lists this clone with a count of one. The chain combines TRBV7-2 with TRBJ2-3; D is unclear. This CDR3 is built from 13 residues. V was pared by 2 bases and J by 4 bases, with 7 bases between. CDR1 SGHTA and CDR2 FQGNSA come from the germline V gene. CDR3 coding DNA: TGTGCCAGCAGCTTATACGGTCCAGATACGCAGTATTTT. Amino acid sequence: CASSLYGPDTQYF.

This CDR3 is CASSLLAGGGWNEQFF. The CDR3 coding sequence is TGTGCCAGCAGCTTACTAGCGGGAGGTGGTTGGAATGAGCAGTTCTTC. V usage is TRBV7-3 and J usage is TRBJ2-1; 11 bases agree with TRBD2. The germline CDR1 and CDR2 sequences are SGHTA and FQGTGA. V was pared by 2 bases and J by 7 bases, with 7 bases of the junction left unmatched. CDR3 size: 16 residues.

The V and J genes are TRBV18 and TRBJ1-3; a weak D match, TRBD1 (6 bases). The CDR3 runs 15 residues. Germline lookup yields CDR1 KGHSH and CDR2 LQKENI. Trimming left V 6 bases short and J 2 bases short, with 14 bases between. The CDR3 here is CASSTDRIPGNTIYF. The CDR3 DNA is TGTGCCAGCTCCACAGACAGGATCCCTGGAAACACCATATATTTT.

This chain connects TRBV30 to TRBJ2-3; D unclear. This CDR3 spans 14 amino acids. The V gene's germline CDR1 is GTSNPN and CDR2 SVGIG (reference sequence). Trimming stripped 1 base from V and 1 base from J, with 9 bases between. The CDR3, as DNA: TGTGCCTGGAGTGCCCGAGGAGGCACAGATACGCAGTATTTT. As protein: CAWSARGGTDTQYF.

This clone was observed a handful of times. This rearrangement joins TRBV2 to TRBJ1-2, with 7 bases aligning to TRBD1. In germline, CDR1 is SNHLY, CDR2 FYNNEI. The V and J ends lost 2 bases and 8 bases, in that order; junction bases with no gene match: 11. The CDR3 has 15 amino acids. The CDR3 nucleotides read TGTGCCAGCAGTGAATTTCCACAGGGGACGGGCGGCTACACCTTC. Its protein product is CASSEFPQGTGGYTF.

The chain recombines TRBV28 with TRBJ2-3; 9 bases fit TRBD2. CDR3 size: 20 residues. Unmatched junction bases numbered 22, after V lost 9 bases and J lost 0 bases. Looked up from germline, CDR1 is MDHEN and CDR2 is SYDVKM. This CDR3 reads CARISGRRLLLKTSTDTQYF. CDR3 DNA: TGTGCCAGAATAAGCGGGAGGCGCCTCCTACTTAAAACTAGCACAGATACGCAGTATTTT.

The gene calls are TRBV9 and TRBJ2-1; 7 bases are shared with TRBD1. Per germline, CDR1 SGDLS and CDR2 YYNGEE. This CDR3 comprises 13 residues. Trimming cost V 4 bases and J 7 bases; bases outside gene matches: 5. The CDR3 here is CASSWDSLNEQFF. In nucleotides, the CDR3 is TGTGCCAGCAGCTGGGACAGCCTAAATGAGCAGTTCTTC.

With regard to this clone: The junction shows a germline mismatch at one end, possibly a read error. The CDR3 sequence is CSSSPSSYEQYF. In DNA, the CDR3 is TGTTCCAGCAGCCCGAGCTCCTACGAGCAGTACTTC. The V and J genes are TRBV7-9 and TRBJ2-7; D uncertain. The CDR3 has 12 residues. Germline lookup yields CDR1 SEHNR and CDR2 FQNEAQ (reference sequence).

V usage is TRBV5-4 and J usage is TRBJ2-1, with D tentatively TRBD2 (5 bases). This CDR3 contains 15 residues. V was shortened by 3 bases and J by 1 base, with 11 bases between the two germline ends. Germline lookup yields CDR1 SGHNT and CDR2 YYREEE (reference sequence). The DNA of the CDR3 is TGTGCCAGCAGCTACGGGATTTCGTCCTACAATGAGCAGTTCTTC. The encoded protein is CASSYGISSYNEQFF.

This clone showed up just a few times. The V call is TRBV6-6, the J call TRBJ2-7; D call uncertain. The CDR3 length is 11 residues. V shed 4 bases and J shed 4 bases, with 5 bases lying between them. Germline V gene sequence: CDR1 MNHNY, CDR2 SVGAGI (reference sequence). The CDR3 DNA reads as TGTGCCAGCAGTTCGAGATACGAGCAGTACTTC. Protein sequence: CASSSRYEQYF.

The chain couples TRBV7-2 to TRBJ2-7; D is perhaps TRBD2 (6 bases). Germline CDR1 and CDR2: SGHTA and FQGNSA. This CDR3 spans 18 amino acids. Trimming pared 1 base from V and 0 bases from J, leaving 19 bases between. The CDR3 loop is CASSLGPTSTQSSYEQYF. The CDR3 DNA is TGTGCCAGCAGCTTAGGTCCTACTAGCACTCAAAGCTCCTACGAGCAGTACTTC.

In nucleotides, the CDR3 is TGCGCCAGCAGCCTCCTTCCCGGACAGTTCAATCAGCCCCAGCATTTT. Residues: CASSLLPGQFNQPQHF. The rearrangement uses TRBV4-1 and TRBJ1-5; a possible D gene is TRBD1 (6 bases). The germline CDR1 and CDR2 sequences are MGHRA and YSYEKL. The CDR3 has 16 residues. Trimming removed 4 bases from V and 3 bases from J, with 16 bases in between.

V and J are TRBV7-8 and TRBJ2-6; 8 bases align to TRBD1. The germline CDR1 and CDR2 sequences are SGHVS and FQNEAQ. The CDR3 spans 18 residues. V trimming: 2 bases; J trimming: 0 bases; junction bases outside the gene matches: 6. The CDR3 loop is CASSLRTGTDSGANVLTF. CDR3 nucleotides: TGTGCCAGCAGCTTAAGGACAGGGACCGACTCTGGGGCCAACGTCCTGACTTTC.

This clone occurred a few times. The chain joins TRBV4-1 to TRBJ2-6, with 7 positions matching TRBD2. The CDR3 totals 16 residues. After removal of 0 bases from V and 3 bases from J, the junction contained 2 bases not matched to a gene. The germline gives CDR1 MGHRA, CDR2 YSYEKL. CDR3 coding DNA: TGCGCCAGCAGCCAAGATGCGGGGGTTGGGGCCAACGTCCTGACTTTC. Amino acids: CASSQDAGVGANVLTF.

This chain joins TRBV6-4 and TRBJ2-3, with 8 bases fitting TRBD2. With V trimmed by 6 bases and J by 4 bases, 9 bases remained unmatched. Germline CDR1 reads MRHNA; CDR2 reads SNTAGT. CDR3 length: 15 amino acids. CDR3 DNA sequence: TGTGCCAGCAGCCGGGGTAGCGGGACTTCAGATACGCAGTATTTT. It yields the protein CASSRGSGTSDTQYF.

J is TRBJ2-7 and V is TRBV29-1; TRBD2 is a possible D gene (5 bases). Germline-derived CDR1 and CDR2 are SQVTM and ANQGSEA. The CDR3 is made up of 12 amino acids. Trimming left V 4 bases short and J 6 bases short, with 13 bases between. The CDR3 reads CSVVSGGREQYF. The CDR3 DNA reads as TGCAGCGTTGTGAGCGGTGGACGCGAGCAGTACTTC.

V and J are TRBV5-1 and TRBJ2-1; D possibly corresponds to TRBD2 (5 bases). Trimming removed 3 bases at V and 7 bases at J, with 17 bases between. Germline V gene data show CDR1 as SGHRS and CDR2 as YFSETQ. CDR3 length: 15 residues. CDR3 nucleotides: TGCGCCAGCAGCTCTCAAGAAACTAGGATGAATGAGCAGTTCTTC. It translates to CASSSQETRMNEQFF.

For the CDR3, the DNA is TGTGCCACCTTAGACGGACTAGCGGATTACAATGAGCAGTTCTTC. Protein: CATLDGLADYNEQFF. The V call is TRBV11-3, the J call TRBJ2-1; 10 nucleotides match TRBD2. Germline CDR1 SGHNT, CDR2 YENEEA. The ends lost 10 bases at V and 4 bases at J; junction bases unmatched: 10. The CDR3 runs 15 residues. Full variable domain (outside the CDR3, taken from reference TRBV11-3 and TRBJ2-1): EAGVVQSPRYKIIEKKQPVAFWCNPISGHNTLYWYLQNLGQGPELLIRYENEEAVDDSQLPKDRFSAERLKGVDSTLKIQPAELGDSAVYLCATLDGLADYNEQFFGPGTRLTVL.